Following are 2 T cell receptor beta chains from one sample sequenced in a study of blood T cell repertoires in COVID-19. The protocol was immunoSEQ multiplex PCR, while the TCRdb copy is restricted to in-frame clones and leaves out a portion. The table shows approximately 81,000 clones, with around 82% occurring only once. The material sequenced was peripheral blood. These receptors were collected from a human donor in a cohort sampled during active COVID-19.

The chain carries TRBV11-2 and TRBJ1-2; D is unresolved. V lost 5 bases and J lost 8, with 12 bases in between. This CDR3 comprises 12 residues. The germline V gene has CDR1 SGHAT and CDR2 FQNNGV. CDR3 residues: CASSRKQTGYTF. In nucleotides, the CDR3 is TGTGCCAGCAGCCGAAAACAGACAGGCTACACCTTC.

This chain uses TRBV6-6 with TRBJ2-7; 7 bases fit TRBD2. Germline loops: CDR1 MNHNY, CDR2 SVGAGI (reference sequence). The CDR3 sequence is 15 residues long. V dropped 2 bases and J dropped 4; count of bases not matched to a gene: 8. The CDR3 protein is CASSYGGGGGYEQYF. Written as DNA, the CDR3 is TGTGCCAGCAGTTACGGCGGGGGAGGTGGATACGAGCAGTACTTC.